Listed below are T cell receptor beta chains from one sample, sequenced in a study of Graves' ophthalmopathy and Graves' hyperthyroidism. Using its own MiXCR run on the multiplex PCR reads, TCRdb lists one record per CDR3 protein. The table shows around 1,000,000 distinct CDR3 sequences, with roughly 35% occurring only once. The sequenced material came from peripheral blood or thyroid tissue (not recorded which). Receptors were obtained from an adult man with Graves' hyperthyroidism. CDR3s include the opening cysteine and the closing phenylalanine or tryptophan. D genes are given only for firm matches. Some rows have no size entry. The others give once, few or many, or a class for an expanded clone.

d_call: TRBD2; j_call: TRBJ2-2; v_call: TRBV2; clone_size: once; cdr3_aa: CASRPGLAGNTGELFF; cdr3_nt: TGTGCCAGCCGGCCGGGACTAGCGGGGAACACCGGGGAGCTGTTTTTT
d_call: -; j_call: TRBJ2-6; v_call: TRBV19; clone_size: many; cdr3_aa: CASSQVRKGTGANVLTF; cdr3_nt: TGTGCCAGTAGTCAGGTACGGAAAGGGACTGGGGCCAACGTCCTGACTTTC
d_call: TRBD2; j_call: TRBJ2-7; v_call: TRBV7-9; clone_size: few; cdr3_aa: CASSVTGGGGLAGTYEQYF; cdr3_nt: TGTGCCAGCAGCGTAACGGGAGGGGGGGGACTAGCGGGAACCTACGAGCAGTACTTC
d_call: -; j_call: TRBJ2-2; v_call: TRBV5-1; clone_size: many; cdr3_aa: CASSPKGGQWNGELFF; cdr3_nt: TGCGCCAGCAGCCCGAAGGGGGGCCAATGGAACGGGGAGCTGTTTTTT
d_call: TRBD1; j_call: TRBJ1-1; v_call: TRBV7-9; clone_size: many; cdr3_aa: CASSLAPLQTGVYAEAFF; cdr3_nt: TGTGCCAGCAGCTTAGCCCCCCTACAGACAGGGGTCTATGCTGAAGCTTTCTTT
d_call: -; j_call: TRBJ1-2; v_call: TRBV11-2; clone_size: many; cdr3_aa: CASSWEGDGYTF; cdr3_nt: TGTGCCAGCAGCTGGGAAGGGGATGGCTACACCTTC
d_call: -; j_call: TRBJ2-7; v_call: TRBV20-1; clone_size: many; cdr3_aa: CSAKSGFYEQYF; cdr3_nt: TGCAGTGCAAAATCGGGGTTCTACGAGCAGTACTTC
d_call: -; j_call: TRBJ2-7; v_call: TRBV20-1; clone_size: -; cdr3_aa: CSVGIGVEQYF; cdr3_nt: TGCAGCGTAGGAATAGGGGTCGAGCAGTACTTC
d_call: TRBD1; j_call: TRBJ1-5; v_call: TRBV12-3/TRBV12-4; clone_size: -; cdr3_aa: CAISGQDSNQPQHF; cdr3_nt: TGTGCCATCAGCGGACAGGACTCCAATCAGCCCCAGCATTTT
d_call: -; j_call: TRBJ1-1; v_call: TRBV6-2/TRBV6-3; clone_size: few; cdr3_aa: CASGLRDTEAFF; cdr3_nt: TGTGCCAGCGGACTAAGGGACACTGAAGCTTTCTTT